Below, 15 T cell receptor beta chains from the same sample are listed, as sequenced in a study of blood T cell repertoires in COVID-19. This table comes from immunoSEQ multiplex PCR, and its TCRdb copy is limited to in-frame clones, with some not included. The data show hundreds of thousands of clones, approximately 90% seen once. Sequencing was done on a sample of peripheral blood. The receptors here all came from a woman in her twenties or thirties with acute or convalescent COVID-19.

The rearrangement uses TRBV2 and TRBJ2-2; 7 nucleotides match TRBD2. Losses at the gene ends were 3 bases for V and 0 bases for J; bases not matched to a gene: 1. The CDR3 consists of 15 residues. CDR1 is SNHLY, CDR2 FYNNEI, per germline. DNA for the CDR3: TGTGCCAGCAGTGATCGGGGGGCGAACACCGGGGAGCTGTTTTTT. Translation gives CASSDRGANTGELFF.

Regarding this clone: Other nucleotide sequences from this sample produce the same CDR3. The CDR3 loop reads CASSGTGYEQYF. The CDR3, as DNA: TGCGCCAGCAGCGGCACGGGCTACGAGCAGTACTTC. The chain uses TRBV5-1 and TRBJ2-7; D gene uncertain. CDR3 length: 12 residues. Germline lookup yields CDR1 SGHRS and CDR2 YFSETQ. V gave up 4 bases and J gave up 3 bases, with 8 bases separating them.

This sequence joins TRBV7-3 and TRBJ1-2; 12 bases align to TRBD1. J lost 7 bases, V lost 5 bases, and 5 bases had no gene match. The CDR3 has 14 amino acids. Germline V gene sequence: CDR1 SGHTA, CDR2 FQGTGA. The CDR3 DNA is TGTGCCAGCAGCGAGGGACAGGGGGCTATTGGCTACACCTTC. As protein: CASSEGQGAIGYTF.

The genes are TRBV6-5 and TRBJ1-2, with D possibly matching TRBD1 (5 bases). CDR3 length equals 12 residues. Between the trimmed V and J ends, which lost 7 bases and 6 bases, there was a span of 12 bases. The germline V gene has CDR1 MNHEY and CDR2 SVGAGI. The CDR3 region has the DNA TGTGCCAGCATTGGGGGGGTCGATGGCTACACCTTC. Translating it yields CASIGGVDGYTF.

The chain combines TRBV25-1 with TRBJ2-7; D possibly corresponds to TRBD2 (7 bases). CDR3 length equals 16 residues. Germline CDR1 and CDR2: MGHDK and SYGVNS. Deletions cut 5 bases from V and 3 bases from J, with 20 bases between. The chain's CDR3 is CASSRGGASYSYEQYF. In DNA form, the CDR3 reads TGTGCCAGCAGTAGGGGGGGGGCGAGTTATAGCTACGAGCAGTACTTC.

This chain joins TRBV6-6 and TRBJ2-7; no firm D call. CDR1 and CDR2 from the germline V gene are MNHNY and SVGAGI (reference sequence). The germline V and J ends were trimmed by 6 bases and 2 bases, with 11 bases remaining between them. CDR3 size: 13 residues. This CDR3 reads CASRSTNTYEQYF. The CDR3 DNA sequence: TGTGCCAGCAGATCGACAAACACCTACGAGCAGTACTTC.

V usage is TRBV3-1 (or the pseudogene TRBV3-2) and J usage is TRBJ1-2, with D hard to call. Per germline, CDR1 LGHDT and CDR2 YNNKEL (reference sequence). This CDR3 region has 12 residues. V lost 0 bases and J 4 bases, leaving 3 bases between the germline ends. The CDR3 here is CASSQDGYGYTF. DNA of the CDR3: TGTGCCAGCAGCCAAGACGGCTATGGCTACACCTTC.

The chain employs TRBV15 and TRBJ2-7, with TRBD1 as a possible D gene (7 bases). CDR3 length: 13 amino acids. Germline V gene lookup returns CDR1 LNHNV and CDR2 YYDKDF (reference sequence). V lost 10 bases, J lost 3 bases, and 16 bases lay in between. The CDR3: CASGTALNYEQYF. The CDR3 nucleotides are TGTGCCAGCGGGACAGCCCTAAACTACGAGCAGTACTTC.

V and J are TRBV7-6 and TRBJ2-2; D is unclear. V shed 5 bases and J shed 4 bases, with 14 bases lying between them. Germline CDR1 is SGHVS and CDR2 is FNYEAQ. This CDR3 region has 15 residues. As DNA, the CDR3 is TGTGCCAGCAGCCCAGTTCCCCCCCCCACCGGGGAGCTGTTTTTT. This sequence encodes CASSPVPPPTGELFF.

This clone was found once. The rearrangement links TRBV2 to TRBJ1-3, with 12 positions matching TRBD1. The CDR3 extends over 16 amino acids. Losses at the gene ends were 8 bases for V and 0 bases for J; bases not matched to a gene: 5. From germline, CDR1 is SNHLY and CDR2 FYNNEI. The CDR3 region has the DNA TGTGCCAGCGGGACAGGGGGCCAAATCTCTGGAAACACCATATATTTT. It codes for CASGTGGQISGNTIYF. The variable domain in full, with the rest retrieved from reference TRBV2 and TRBJ1-3, is EPEVTQTPSHQVTQMGQEVILRCVPISNHLYFYWYRQILGQKVEFLVSFYNNEISEKSEIFDDQFSVERPDGSNFTLKIRSTKLEDSAMYFCASGTGGQISGNTIYFGEGSWLTVV.

The chain employs TRBV10-2 and TRBJ2-5, with 7 nucleotides matching TRBD2. Per the germline V gene, CDR1 is WSHSY and CDR2 is SAAADI. The J segment lost 6 bases and the V segment lost 8 bases, leaving 3 bases of the junction unmatched. The CDR3 contains 11 residues. This CDR3 reads CASGGGKTQYF. The CDR3 coding sequence is TGCGCCAGCGGGGGGGGAAAGACCCAGTACTTC.

The V call is TRBV3-1 (or the pseudogene TRBV3-2), the J call TRBJ2-1, with 9 bases fitting TRBD2. The CDR3 has 13 amino acids. Germline loops: CDR1 LGHDT, CDR2 YNNKEL (reference sequence). Germline trimming cut 4 bases from V and 10 bases from J; bases unmatched to any gene: 5. CDR3: CASSRGLAGEQFF. The CDR3 DNA reads as TGTGCCAGCAGCCGGGGGCTAGCGGGGGAGCAGTTCTTC.

This clone was seen a few times. V gene TRBV27 combines with J gene TRBJ1-1; unclear D gene. Germline CDR1 MNHEY, CDR2 SMNVEV (reference sequence). This CDR3 spans 13 amino acids. V was shortened by 3 bases and J by 2 bases, with 7 bases between the two germline ends. The CDR3 is CASSFNTNTEAFF. CDR3 DNA: TGTGCCAGCAGTTTCAACACCAACACTGAAGCTTTCTTT.

The chain has TRBV11-2 and TRBJ2-7, with D hard to call. CDR1 is SGHAT and CDR2 is FQNNGV in the germline V gene. With 2 bases removed from V and 0 bases from J, the gap between germline ends came to 8 bases. The CDR3 is made up of 14 amino acids. CDR3 nucleotides: TGTGCCAGCAGCTTAAGAACAGTCTCCTACGAGCAGTACTTC. Its protein is CASSLRTVSYEQYF.

This rearrangement joins TRBV6-1 to TRBJ2-7; possibly TRBD1 for D (6 bases). The CDR3 covers 16 residues. V was trimmed by 2 bases and J by 3 bases, leaving 17 bases between them. Per germline, CDR1 MNHNS and CDR2 SASEGT. The chain's CDR3 is CASSERQGTGFYEQYF. The CDR3 nucleotides are TGTGCCAGCAGTGAAAGGCAAGGAACAGGGTTCTACGAGCAGTACTTC.